What follows are 5 T cell receptor beta chains derived from one specimen sequenced in a study of vaccination and CD4 T cells after COVID-19. With the Oncomine TCR Beta short-read assay, DNA from cultured CD4+ T cells was sequenced. TCRdb re-called the PCR reads with MiXCR, one entry per CDR3 protein. The sample comprises roughly 7,000 distinct CDR3 sequences, 55% to 75% of which are singletons, and about 20% rests with the top ten. No antigen is known for these receptors. Sample treatment: roughly 10-day PBMC culture with coronavirus spike peptide pools or control peptides (ViraFEST assay). Sequencing was carried out using CD4+ T cells from blood, cultured in vitro. These receptors originate from a human donor who had recovered from COVID-19.

The chain recombines TRBV20-1 with TRBJ1-2; D call uncertain. Germline values: CDR1 DFQATT, CDR2 SNEGSKA (reference sequence). V was trimmed by 0 bases and J by 5 bases, leaving 10 bases between them. The CDR3 totals 13 residues. The CDR3, as DNA: TGCAGTGCTAGAGACCCCCTGGGATATGGCTACACCTTC. Translating gives CSARDPLGYGYTF.

V gene TRBV11-3 combines with J gene TRBJ1-6; TRBD1 aligns across 8 bases. Germline V gene sequence: CDR1 SGHNT, CDR2 YENEEA. The V and J ends lost 5 bases and 1 base, in that order; junction bases with no gene match: 10. The CDR3 has 18 amino acids. CDR3 residues: CASSPDRERRSYNSPLHF. The CDR3 bases are TGTGCCAGCAGCCCGGACAGGGAAAGGAGGTCCTATAATTCACCCCTCCACTTT.

The rearrangement uses TRBV15 and TRBJ1-5, with unresolved D. The germline CDR1 and CDR2 sequences are LNHNV and YYDKDF (reference sequence). Deletions cut 0 bases from V and 8 bases from J, with 8 bases between. There are 13 residues in the CDR3. This CDR3 reads CATSRDPLEPQHF. The CDR3 DNA is TGTGCCACCAGCAGAGATCCATTGGAGCCCCAGCATTTT.

The chain joins TRBV11-3 to TRBJ2-7; the match to TRBD2 covers 11 bases. CDR3 size: 15 residues. CDR1 is SGHNT and CDR2 is YENEEA in the germline V gene. V trimming: 4 bases; J trimming: 3 bases; junction bases outside the gene matches: 5. The CDR3 here is CASSSQGTSGYEQYF. The CDR3 DNA reads TGTGCCAGCAGCTCCCAAGGGACTAGCGGCTACGAGCAGTACTTC.

This clonotype turned up a few times. The chain couples TRBV7-2 to TRBJ2-5; D unresolved. The CDR3 is made up of 14 amino acids. Trimming took off 1 base at V and 2 bases at J, with 8 bases between the two ends. Germline values: CDR1 SGHTA, CDR2 FQGNSA. In DNA, the CDR3 is TGTGCCAGCAGCTTAGTAGCAGCTCAAGAGACCCAGTACTTC. Amino acid sequence: CASSLVAAQETQYF.